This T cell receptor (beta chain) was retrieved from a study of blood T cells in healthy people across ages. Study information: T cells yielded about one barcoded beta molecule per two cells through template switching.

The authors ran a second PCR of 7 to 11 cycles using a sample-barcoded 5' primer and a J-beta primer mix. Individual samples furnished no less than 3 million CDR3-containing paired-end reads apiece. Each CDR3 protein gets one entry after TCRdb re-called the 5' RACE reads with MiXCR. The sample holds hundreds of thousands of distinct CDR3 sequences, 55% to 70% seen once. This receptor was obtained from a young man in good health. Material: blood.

The CDR3 sequence is CASSWTGGDYEQYF. CDR3 sequence (DNA): TGCGCCAGCAGCTGGACAGGGGGGGACTACGAGCAGTACTTC. V usage is TRBV5-1 and J usage is TRBJ2-4; 10 nucleotides align to TRBD1. The end of the DNA is better explained by TRBJ2-7, so the J call may be wrong. This CDR3 region has 14 residues. Germline V CDR1 and CDR2: SGHRS, YFSETQ.